A selection of T cell receptor beta chains follows, all from one sample in a study of blood T cell repertoires in COVID-19. Sequencing used immunoSEQ multiplex PCR; TCRdb keeps in-frame clones, though not all of them. The sample shows fewer than 350,000 clones, over 80% of them seen only once. What was sequenced was PBMCs or T cells enriched from blood (not recorded which). These receptors all stem from a woman under 40 with acute COVID-19. Each CDR3 is given with its conserved first and last residue. A D gene is named only where the DNA matches it firmly.

>TRBD2|TRBV27
CASGWGVSVGGPHEQYF
>TRBD2|TRBV7-6
CASSLGGTSGRVDTQYF
>TRBD1|TRBV11-2
CASSATGANEKLFF
>TRBD1|TRBV5-5
CASSLEQGDRDEQFF
>-|TRBV11-2
CASSPEGGRGRNTEAFF
>-|TRBV11-2
CASSLEGPQGLASGANVLTF
>-|TRBV19
CASSIQGSGGNQPQHF
>-|TRBV11-2
CASSPPPPAGLTDTQYF
>-|TRBV27
CASSLGARQAEAFF
>-|TRBV7-9
CASSFGQNNEKLFF
>TRBD1|TRBV3-1/TRBV3-2
CASSQVSGQEAFF
>TRBD1|TRBV27
CASSTGDGSNQPQHF
>-|TRBV7-3
CASSLSGGPLYEQYF
>TRBD1|TRBV5-4
CASRIKGTGEDEQYF
>-|TRBV3-1/TRBV3-2
CASSQVGEAYEQYF
>TRBD2|TRBV15
CATSRGREGNEQFF
>TRBD1|TRBV10-3
CAISLDRDGNNEQFF
>TRBD2|TRBV20-1
CSASFAGAETQYF
>TRBD1|TRBV27
CASSAGQGVYYGYTF
>TRBD1|TRBV5-1
CASSGGGGNEKLFF
>-|TRBV7-7
CASSTQGTGELFF
>-|TRBV28
CANQQAVRGSEAFF
>TRBD1|TRBV10-1
CASSRFGTGGEQYF
>-|TRBV18
CASSSETVNTGELFF
>TRBD1|TRBV28
CASSLTGGLNTIYF
>-|TRBV28
CASRSYTEAFF
>TRBD1|TRBV9
CASSVGGTANQPQHF
>-|TRBV9
CASSVDGRATVKLFF
>-|TRBV6-5
CASRMGVGGNTEAFF
>-|TRBV6-5
CASSPPGLNTGELFF
>TRBD2|TRBV4-1
CASAFGLAGKGELFF
>TRBD1|TRBV24-1
CATTGGRSYEQYF
>-|TRBV19
CASSIPPLYEQYF
>TRBD1|TRBV7-9
CASSPPGQGADTQYF
>TRBD1|TRBV6-5
CASRSDRVIGELFF
>-|TRBV12-3/TRBV12-4
CASSGGETQYF
>TRBD2|TRBV27
CARRSGTSREETQYF
>TRBD2|TRBV5-1
CASAVGTSGSETQYF
>TRBD1|TRBV16
CASSQTGTGETQYF
>TRBD2|TRBV6-2/TRBV6-3
CASSRPGLDVNEQFF
>TRBD1|TRBV13
CASSVGQGVVYEQYF
>TRBD1|TRBV7-6
CASSHPDRDPGNTIYF
>TRBD1|TRBV7-8
CASSLTGTGGSYYGEQFF
>-|TRBV11-2
CASSMRSGLNTGTQYF
>-|TRBV30
CAWLQETGELFF
>-|TRBV3-1/TRBV3-2
CASSPTMANEQFF
>TRBD2|TRBV15
CATSRDRGEGETQYF
>-|TRBV5-1
CASSLAGETQYF
>TRBD2|TRBV4-1
CASSVRLAAYNEQFF
>-|TRBV7-9
CASSLAHTLEDTEAFF
>TRBD2|TRBV28
CASSSPGLAGGGDTGELFF
>-|TRBV30
CAWAAGPGNTIYF